Sequencing of this T cell receptor (beta chain) was carried out in a study of T cell changes during pregnancy in multiple sclerosis (dated by TCRdb to the late 2010s). About the full investigation: The study looked at changes in the T cell repertoire across pregnancy in women with multiple sclerosis.

This clone was seen only once. The antigen it recognizes is unknown. Nothing much larger sits one base from this clone, and base qualities are not available. Library preparation used the immunoSEQ multiplex PCR assay. Entries here come from immuneACCESS through TCRdb and include only in-frame sequences with V and J called. Some clones fail to appear in such tables; in the studies checked, an unresolved V gene covers under half of the shortfall, and the cause of the remainder is unknown. A total of approximately 70,000 clones appear in this sample, approximately 92% of them only once. Over 1% of the sample lies in the top ten. Between the V and J ends, shortened by 5 bases and 5 bases respectively, the junction contains 16 bases. Taken from cysteine to phenylalanine, the CDR3 has 15 residues. The CDR3 DNA has 45 bases and is translated from base 1. The CDR1 and CDR2 encoded by the germline V gene (reference sequence) are LNHDA and SQIVND.

The chain is assembled from TRBV19 and TRBJ2-1; a weak D assignment points to TRBD2 (5 bases agree). The material sequenced was peripheral blood, taken in the third trimester of pregnancy. This sequence originates from a female donor with multiple sclerosis, enrolled in a pregnancy study. The base sequence is TGTGCCAGTAGTCCTAGGAGGCCCACCCACAATGAGCAGTTCTTC. It specifies CASSPRRPTHNEQFF.